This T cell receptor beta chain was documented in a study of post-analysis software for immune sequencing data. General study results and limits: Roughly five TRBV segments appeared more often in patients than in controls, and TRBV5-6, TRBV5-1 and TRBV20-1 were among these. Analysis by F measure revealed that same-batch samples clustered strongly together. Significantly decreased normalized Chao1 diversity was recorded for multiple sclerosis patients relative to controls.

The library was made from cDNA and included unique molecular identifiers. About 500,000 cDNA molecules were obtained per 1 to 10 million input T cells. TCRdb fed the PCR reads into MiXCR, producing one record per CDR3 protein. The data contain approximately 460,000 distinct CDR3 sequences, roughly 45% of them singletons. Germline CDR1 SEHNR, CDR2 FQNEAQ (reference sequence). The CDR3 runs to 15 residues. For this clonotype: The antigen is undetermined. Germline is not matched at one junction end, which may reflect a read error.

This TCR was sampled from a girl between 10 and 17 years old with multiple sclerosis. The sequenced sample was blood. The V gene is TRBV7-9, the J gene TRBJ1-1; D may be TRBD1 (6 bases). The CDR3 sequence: CASSLAYRANTEAFF. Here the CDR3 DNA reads TGTGCCAGCAGCCTAGCGTACAGGGCGAACACTGAAGCTTTCTTT.